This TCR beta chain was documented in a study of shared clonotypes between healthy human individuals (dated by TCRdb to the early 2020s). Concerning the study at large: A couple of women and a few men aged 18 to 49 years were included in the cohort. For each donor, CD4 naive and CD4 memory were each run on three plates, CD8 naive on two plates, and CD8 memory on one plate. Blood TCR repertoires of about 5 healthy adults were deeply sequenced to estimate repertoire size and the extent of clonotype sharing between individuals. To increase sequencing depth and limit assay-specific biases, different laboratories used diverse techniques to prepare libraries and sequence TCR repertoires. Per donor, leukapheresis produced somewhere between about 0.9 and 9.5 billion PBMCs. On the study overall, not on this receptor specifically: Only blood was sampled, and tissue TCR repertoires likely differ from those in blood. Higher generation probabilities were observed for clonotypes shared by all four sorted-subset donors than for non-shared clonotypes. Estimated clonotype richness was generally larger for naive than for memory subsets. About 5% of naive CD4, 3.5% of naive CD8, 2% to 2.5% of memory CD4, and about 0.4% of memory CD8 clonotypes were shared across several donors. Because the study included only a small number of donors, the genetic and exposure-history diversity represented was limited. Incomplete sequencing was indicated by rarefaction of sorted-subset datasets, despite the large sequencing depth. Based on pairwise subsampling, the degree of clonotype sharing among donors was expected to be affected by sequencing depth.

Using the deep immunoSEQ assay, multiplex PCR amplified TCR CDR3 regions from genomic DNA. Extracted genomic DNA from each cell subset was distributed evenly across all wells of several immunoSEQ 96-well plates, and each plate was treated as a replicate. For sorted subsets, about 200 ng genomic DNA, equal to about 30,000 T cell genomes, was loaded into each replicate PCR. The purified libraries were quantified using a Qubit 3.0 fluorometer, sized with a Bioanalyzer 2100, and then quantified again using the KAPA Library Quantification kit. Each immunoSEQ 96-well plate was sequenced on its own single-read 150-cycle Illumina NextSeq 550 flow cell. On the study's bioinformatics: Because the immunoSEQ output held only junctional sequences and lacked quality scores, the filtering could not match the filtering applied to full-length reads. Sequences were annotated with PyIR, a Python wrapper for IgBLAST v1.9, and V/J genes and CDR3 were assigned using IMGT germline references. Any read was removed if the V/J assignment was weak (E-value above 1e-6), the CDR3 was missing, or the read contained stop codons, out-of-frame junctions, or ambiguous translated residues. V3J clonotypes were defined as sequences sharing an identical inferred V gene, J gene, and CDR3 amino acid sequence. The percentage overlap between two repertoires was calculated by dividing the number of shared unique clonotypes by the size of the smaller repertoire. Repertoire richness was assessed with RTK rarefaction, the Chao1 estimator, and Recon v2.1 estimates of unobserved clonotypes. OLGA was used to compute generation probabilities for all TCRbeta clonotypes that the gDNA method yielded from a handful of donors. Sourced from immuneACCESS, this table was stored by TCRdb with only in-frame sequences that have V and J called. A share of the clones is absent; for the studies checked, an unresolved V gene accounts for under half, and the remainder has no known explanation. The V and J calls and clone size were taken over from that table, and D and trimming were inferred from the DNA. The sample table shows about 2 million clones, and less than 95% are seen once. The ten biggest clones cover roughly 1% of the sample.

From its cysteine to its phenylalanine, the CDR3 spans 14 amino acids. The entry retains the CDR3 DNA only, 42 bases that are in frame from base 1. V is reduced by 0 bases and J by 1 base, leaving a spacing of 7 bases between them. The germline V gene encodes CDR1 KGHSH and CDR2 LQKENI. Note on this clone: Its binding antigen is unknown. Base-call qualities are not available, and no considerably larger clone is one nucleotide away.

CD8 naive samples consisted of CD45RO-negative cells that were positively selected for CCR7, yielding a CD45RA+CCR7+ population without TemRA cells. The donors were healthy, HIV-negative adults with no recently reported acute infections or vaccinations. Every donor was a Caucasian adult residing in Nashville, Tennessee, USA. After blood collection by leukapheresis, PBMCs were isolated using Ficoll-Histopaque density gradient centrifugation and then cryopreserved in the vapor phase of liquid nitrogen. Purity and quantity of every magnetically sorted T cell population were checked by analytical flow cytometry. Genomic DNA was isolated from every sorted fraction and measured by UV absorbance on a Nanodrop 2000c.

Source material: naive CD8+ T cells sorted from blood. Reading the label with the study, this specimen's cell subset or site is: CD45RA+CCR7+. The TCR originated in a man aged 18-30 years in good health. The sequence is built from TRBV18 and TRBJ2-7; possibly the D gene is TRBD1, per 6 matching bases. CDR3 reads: CASSPPRGSYEQYF. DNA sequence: TGTGCCAGCTCACCACCGAGGGGGTCCTACGAGCAGTACTTC.